A selection of T cell receptor beta chains follows, all from one sample in a study of T and B cells in COVID-19 patients. Via MiXCR, TCRdb re-called the multiplex PCR reads, giving one row per CDR3 protein. The sample has about 4,600 distinct CDR3 sequences; roughly a fifth are singletons. Sequenced: blood. These receptors were obtained from a human donor with active COVID-19. CDR3s include the opening cysteine and the closing phenylalanine or tryptophan. The D gene is left open where the match is weak. Clone size appears in some rows only: once, few, many, or a class for an expanded clone.

d_call	v_call	j_call	clone_size	cdr3_nt	cdr3_aa
-	TRBV5-1	TRBJ2-5	few	TGCGCCAGCAGCTTGGCCCAAGAGACCCAGTACTTC	CASSLAQETQYF
-	TRBV6-1	TRBJ1-5	-	TGTGCCAGCAGTGAGGCAGGGCATAGCAATCAGCCCCAGCATTTT	CASSEAGHSNQPQHF
-	TRBV7-6	TRBJ1-5	-	TGTGCCAGCAGCTCGGGACTTAGCAATCAGCCCCAGCATTTT	CASSSGLSNQPQHF
TRBD1	TRBV12-3/TRBV12-4	TRBJ1-5	medium-sized	TGTGCCAGCAACCAGGGGGGTAATCAGCCCCAGCATTTT	CASNQGGNQPQHF
-	TRBV5-1	TRBJ1-1	-	TGCGCCAGCAGCTTGGCCGGCAGGGTCACTGAAGCTTTCTTT	CASSLAGRVTEAFF
TRBD1	TRBV28	TRBJ1-2	few	TGTGCCAGCAGCCCGGGACAGGGCCCCCGATATGGCTACACCTTC	CASSPGQGPRYGYTF
-	TRBV20-1	TRBJ1-1	-	TGCAGTGCTAGCGGCCCCTACAACACTGAAGCTTTCTTT	CSASGPYNTEAFF
-	TRBV20-1	TRBJ1-1	-	TGCAGTGCTAGTCGACCTAACACTGAAGCTTTCTTT	CSASRPNTEAFF
-	TRBV5-1	TRBJ1-1	-	TGCGCCAGCAGCGAGGTCCCGAACACTGAAGCTTTCTTT	CASSEVPNTEAFF
-	TRBV18	TRBJ2-7	medium-sized	TGTGCCAGCTCCGGGACCGAATACGAGCAGTACTTC	CASSGTEYEQYF
TRBD2	TRBV5-6	TRBJ2-3	-	TGTGCCAGCAGCCCCCTTCCGGGGGGGGCCACAGATACGCAGTATTTT	CASSPLPGGATDTQYF
-	TRBV5-8	TRBJ1-3	few	TGTGCCAGCAGCTCCCCCCGCTCTGGAAACACCATATATTTT	CASSSPRSGNTIYF
TRBD1	TRBV20-1	TRBJ1-6	few	TGCAGTGCCCGGACAGGGGTTAATTCACCCCTCCACTTT	CSARTGVNSPLHF
TRBD1	TRBV5-1	TRBJ1-6	-	TGCGCCAGCAGCCGTTGGGACAGGGAAGATTCACCCCTCCACTTT	CASSRWDREDSPLHF
-	TRBV6-5	TRBJ2-2	-	TGTGCCAGCAGTTACTCGACTGGGGAGCTGTTTTTT	CASSYSTGELFF
-	TRBV12-3/TRBV12-4	TRBJ2-1	medium-sized	TGTGCCAGCAGCCCGGGACTCTACTCCAACAATGAGCAGTTCTTC	CASSPGLYSNNEQFF
-	TRBV20-1	TRBJ1-2	few	TGCAGTGCTAGAACTTCGCAGGGTAACTATGGCTACACCTTC	CSARTSQGNYGYTF
-	TRBV30	TRBJ1-5	medium-sized	TGTGCCTGGAGTGCACAGGGCAATCAGCCCCAGCATTTT	CAWSAQGNQPQHF
TRBD2	TRBV28	TRBJ2-1	-	TGTGCCAGCAGTTTTAAACTCGGGACTAGCGGGGGACCTCAGCAGTTCTTC	CASSFKLGTSGGPQQFF
-	TRBV5-4	TRBJ2-3	medium-sized	TGTGCCAGCCAGGGGCTAGCGGGCACAGATACGCAGTATTTT	CASQGLAGTDTQYF
-	TRBV12-3/TRBV12-4	TRBJ1-3	-	TGTGCCAGCAGTTTCCTAGGGACTCCAAGCTCTGGAAACACCATATATTTT	CASSFLGTPSSGNTIYF
TRBD1	TRBV7-9	TRBJ1-4	-	TGTGCCAGCAGCCCCCCCGGCAGGGGGAATGAAAAACTGTTTTTT	CASSPPGRGNEKLFF
TRBD1	TRBV18	TRBJ2-3	medium-sized	TGTGCCAGCTCACCAGGGAGACAGGGCTTCACAGATACGCAGTATTTT	CASSPGRQGFTDTQYF
-	TRBV14	TRBJ1-4	few	TGTGCCAGCAGCCACCTGACCGACGAAAAACTGTTTTTT	CASSHLTDEKLFF
TRBD2	TRBV10-3	TRBJ2-2	medium-sized	TGTGCCATCAGTGAGGTCGGGAGGGCCCCCGGGGAGCTGTTTTTT	CAISEVGRAPGELFF
TRBD2	TRBV20-1	TRBJ2-5	-	TGCAGTGCATCTCCGACTAGCGGGGGGAGCGAGACCCAGTACTTC	CSASPTSGGSETQYF
-	TRBV19	TRBJ2-3	large	TGTGCCAGTAGTATTAGGGGCGTATCTAGCACAGATACGCAGTATTTT	CASSIRGVSSTDTQYF
TRBD2	TRBV29-1	TRBJ2-3	-	TGCAGCGTTGGGGGGAGGGGTAGCACAGATACGCAGTATTTT	CSVGGRGSTDTQYF
-	TRBV4-2	TRBJ1-6	-	TGTGCCAGCAGCCCCCAGGCGGGGGGTTCACGTTCTAGTAATTCACCCCTCCACTTT	CASSPQAGGSRSSNSPLHF
-	TRBV6-6	TRBJ2-7	-	TGTGCCAGCAGTCCAACGGGGGCCGCTTCCCCCTACGAGCAGTACTTC	CASSPTGAASPYEQYF
TRBD2	TRBV6-5	TRBJ2-1	medium-sized	TGTGCCAGCAGTGCCGAACCGGGACTAGTCAATGAGCAGTTCTTC	CASSAEPGLVNEQFF
TRBD1	TRBV7-7	TRBJ2-2	-	TGTGCTAGCAGCCCGGGACAGGCGAGCACCGGGGAGCTGTTTTTT	CASSPGQASTGELFF
TRBD1	TRBV27	TRBJ2-7	medium-sized	TGTGCCAGCAGCTCACCCACAGGGGGCACCTACGAGCAGTACTTC	CASSSPTGGTYEQYF
-	TRBV11-2	TRBJ2-3	few	TGTGCCAGCAGCACCCGATTCCCCACAGATACGCAGTATTTT	CASSTRFPTDTQYF
-	TRBV20-1	TRBJ1-1	once	TGCAGTGCTAGAGGTGACAGCTTAGGGACTGAAGCTTTCTTT	CSARGDSLGTEAFF
-	TRBV18	TRBJ1-1	many	TGTGCCAGCTCACCAATCCAGGGTGGCGGGACTGAAGCTTTCTTT	CASSPIQGGGTEAFF
-	TRBV11-2	TRBJ1-3	once	TGTGCCAGCAGCTTAGCGGCTGGAAACACCATATATTTT	CASSLAAGNTIYF
-	TRBV27	TRBJ2-7	medium-sized	TGTGCCAGCAGTTTGTCCCCCAGAACCTACGAGCAGTACTTC	CASSLSPRTYEQYF
TRBD2	TRBV20-1	TRBJ2-1	few	TGCAGTTCAAGACTAGCGGGGGGGAGATACAATGAGCAGTTCTTC	CSSRLAGGRYNEQFF
TRBD2	TRBV30	TRBJ2-1	medium-sized	TGTGCCTGGAGCCGAGACTCCCAACGGGGGGGGCAGTTCTTC	CAWSRDSQRGGQFF
TRBD1	TRBV18	TRBJ1-5	medium-sized	TGTGCCAGCTCAGACAGGGATAGCAATCAGCCCCAGCATTTT	CASSDRDSNQPQHF